This TCR beta chain was observed in a study of shared T cell receptors in the human thymus. Profiled with immunoSEQ multiplex PCR; TCRdb holds only in-frame clones, not every one. The repertoire holds 550,000 to 800,000 clones, with approximately 83% as singletons. Between the trimmed V and J ends, which lost 8 bases and 2 bases, there was a span of 13 bases. There are 14 residues in the CDR3. Per the germline V gene, CDR1 is SNHLY and CDR2 is FYNNEI. Separately, the same data were catalogued under a study of human thymus T cells. That report adds: Donors consisted of healthy Finnish infants (having corrective surgery for congenital heart defects). Thymic samples were excised during corrective heart operations. V and J gene usage appeared biased in thymic and blood repertoires.

Input material: thymocytes. This sequence originates from a girl under three years old with a congenital heart defect. The chain uses TRBV2 and TRBJ1-5, with a possible D match to TRBD1 (5 bases). In DNA, the CDR3 is TGTGCCAGCGTCGGGGGATTGGGCAATCAGCCCCAGCATTTT. Translated: CASVGGLGNQPQHF. Complete variable domain (other parts from reference TRBV2 and TRBJ1-5): EPEVTQTPSHQVTQMGQEVILRCVPISNHLYFYWYRQILGQKVEFLVSFYNNEISEKSEIFDDQFSVERPDGSNFTLKIRSTKLEDSAMYFCASVGGLGNQPQHFGDGTRLSIL.